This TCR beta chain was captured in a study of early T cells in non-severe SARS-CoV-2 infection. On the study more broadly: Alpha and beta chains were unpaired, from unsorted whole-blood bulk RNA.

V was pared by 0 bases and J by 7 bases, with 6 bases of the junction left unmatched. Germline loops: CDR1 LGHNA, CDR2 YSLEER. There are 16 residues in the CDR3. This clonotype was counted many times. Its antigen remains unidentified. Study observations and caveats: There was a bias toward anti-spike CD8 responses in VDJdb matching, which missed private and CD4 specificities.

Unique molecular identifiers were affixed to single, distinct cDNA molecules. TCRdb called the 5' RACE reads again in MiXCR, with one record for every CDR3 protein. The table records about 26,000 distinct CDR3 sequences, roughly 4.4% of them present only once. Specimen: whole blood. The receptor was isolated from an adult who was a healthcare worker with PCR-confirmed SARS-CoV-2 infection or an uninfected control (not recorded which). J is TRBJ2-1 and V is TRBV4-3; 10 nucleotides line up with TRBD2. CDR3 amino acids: CASSQDLAGVLNEQFF. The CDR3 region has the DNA TGCGCCAGCAGCCAAGACCTAGCGGGAGTCCTGAATGAGCAGTTCTTC.